These T cell receptor beta chains were read from a single sample in a study of graft-versus-host responses after intestinal transplantation. Their antigen targets remain unknown. Using immunoSEQ multiplex PCR, the repertoire was profiled, and TCRdb retains in-frame clones only, with some absent. The data show roughly 80,000 clones, about nine tenths seen once. This material consisted of unstimulated CD8+ T cells sorted from spleen or lymph node cells, taken before transplant. These receptors all stem from a human donor who was the organ donor for an intestinal transplant. Both conserved end residues are part of each CDR3. D genes are given only for firm matches. Expanded clones are given a class, and other clones once, few, many or no size at all.

cdr3_aa,cdr3_nt,cdr3_length,v_call,clone_size,j_call,d_call
CASSGAGLSAGGYTF,TGTGCCAGCAGTGGAGCGGGACTTTCCGCAGGAGGCTACACCTTC,15,TRBV25-1,NA,TRBJ1-2,NA
CASSFRSTTNEKLFF,TGTGCCAGCAGTTTCAGGAGCACAACTAATGAAAAACTGTTTTTT,15,TRBV28,NA,TRBJ1-4,NA
CASSAYSDREGYTF,TGTGCCAGCAGCGCGTATTCCGACAGGGAGGGCTACACCTTC,14,TRBV9,NA,TRBJ1-2,TRBD1
CASSQPGTAPHEQYF,TGTGCCAGCAGCCAACCCGGGACAGCGCCCCACGAGCAGTACTTC,15,TRBV6-6,NA,TRBJ2-7,TRBD1
CASSFWETQYF,TGTGCCAGCAGCTTCTGGGAGACCCAGTACTTC,11,TRBV7-8,NA,TRBJ2-5,NA
CASSQDQDPTAYGYTF,TGCGCCAGCAGCCAAGATCAAGACCCCACGGCCTATGGCTACACCTTC,16,TRBV4-1,once,TRBJ1-2,NA
CASSSRLNEQFF,TGTGCCAGCTCATCCCGACTAAATGAGCAGTTCTTC,12,TRBV18,once,TRBJ2-1,NA
CASSELGRGSYEQYF,TGTGCCAGCAGTGAATTGGGACGTGGTTCCTACGAGCAGTACTTC,15,TRBV25-1,NA,TRBJ2-7,NA
CASSLGPGTQYF,TGTGCCAGCAGCTTAGGCCCAGGGACCCAGTACTTC,12,TRBV7-9,NA,TRBJ2-5,NA
CASSFTNRDRLYGYTF,TGTGCCAGCAGTTTTACTAACCGGGACAGGCTCTATGGCTACACCTTC,16,TRBV6-5,NA,TRBJ1-2,TRBD1
CASSTGRRLGYTF,TGTGCCAGCAGCACCGGCCGTCGTCTGGGCTACACCTTC,13,TRBV5-4,once,TRBJ1-2,NA
CASTPWGANTGELFF,TGTGCCAGCACCCCTTGGGGGGCGAACACCGGGGAGCTGTTTTTT,15,TRBV9,NA,TRBJ2-2,NA
CASRDSNEKLFF,TGTGCCAGCAGAGACTCCAATGAAAAACTGTTTTTT,12,TRBV7-2,NA,TRBJ1-4,NA
CASSVLTGAYYNEQFF,TGTGCCAGCAGCGTATTAACGGGGGCCTACTACAATGAGCAGTTCTTC,16,TRBV5-6,NA,TRBJ2-1,NA
CASSYTLVGGYTF,TGTGCCAGCAGTTACACCCTGGTCGGTGGCTACACCTTC,13,TRBV6-5,NA,TRBJ1-2,NA
CASGPAGREGSDGYTF,TGTGCCAGCGGACCGGCAGGGAGGGAGGGATCGGATGGCTACACCTTC,16,TRBV4-2,NA,TRBJ1-2,NA
CASRVSALHF,TGTGCCAGTCGGGTTTCCGCCCTCCACTTT,10,TRBV6-1,few,TRBJ1-6,NA
CASRSGLTTYEQYF,TGTGCCAGCCGGTCGGGACTCACCACCTACGAGCAGTACTTC,14,TRBV28,NA,TRBJ2-7,NA
CASSPPTGEVYGYTF,TGTGCCAGCAGCCCCCCGACAGGGGAGGTCTATGGCTACACCTTC,15,TRBV7-9,NA,TRBJ1-2,TRBD1
CASSLVGTGFNNEQFF,TGCGCCAGCAGCTTGGTGGGGACAGGGTTCAACAATGAGCAGTTCTTC,16,TRBV5-1,few,TRBJ2-1,TRBD1
CASSSDETDRVRGTGELFF,TGTGCCAGCAGCTCCGACGAAACGGACAGGGTTCGAGGCACCGGGGAGCTGTTTTTT,19,TRBV7-2,NA,TRBJ2-2,TRBD1
CASSLAQGRSGYTF,TGTGCCAGCAGTTTAGCACAGGGTAGGTCTGGCTACACCTTC,14,TRBV27,once,TRBJ1-2,NA
CASSLNPGSYAGYTF,TGTGCCAGCAGCCTTAACCCAGGATCGTATGCTGGCTACACCTTC,15,TRBV7-2,NA,TRBJ1-2,NA
CASSLDRGGGNTEAFF,TGTGCCAGCAGCCTTGACAGGGGAGGGGGAAACACTGAAGCTTTCTTT,16,TRBV9,NA,TRBJ1-1,TRBD1
CASSQFFYLTLDSDSPLHF,TGCGCCAGCAGCCAATTCTTCTATTTGACCCTAGATTCAGATTCACCCCTCCACTTT,19,TRBV4-1,NA,TRBJ1-6,NA
CAISETSGGADTQYF,TGTGCCATCAGTGAGACTAGCGGGGGGGCAGATACGCAGTATTTT,15,TRBV10-3,NA,TRBJ2-3,TRBD2
CASSETNTAPYEQYF,TGTGCCAGCAGTGAAACTAACACAGCGCCCTACGAGCAGTACTTC,15,TRBV2,NA,TRBJ2-7,NA
CASSLGPLLEAFF,TGTGCCAGCAGCTTGGGCCCTTTATTGGAAGCTTTCTTT,13,TRBV7-9,NA,TRBJ1-1,NA
CASSLGPFRRPQYF,TGCGCCAGCAGCTTGGGGCCCTTTCGCCGGCCTCAGTACTTC,14,TRBV5-1,NA,TRBJ2-7,NA
CAWSGVGTGYEQYF,TGTGCCTGGAGTGGCGTGGGGACAGGTTACGAGCAGTACTTC,14,TRBV30,NA,TRBJ2-7,TRBD1
CASSTPGRTYEQYF,TGTGCCAGTAGCACTCCAGGGAGGACCTACGAGCAGTACTTC,14,TRBV19,few,TRBJ2-7,NA
CASYTIYNEQFF,TGTGCCAGCTATACTATCTACAATGAGCAGTTCTTC,12,TRBV6-1,NA,TRBJ2-1,NA
CASSYSNEQFF,TGTGCCAGCAGCTATTCTAATGAGCAGTTCTTC,11,TRBV7-9,NA,TRBJ2-1,NA
CASTRLGTGWTEAFF,TGTGCCAGCACCCGCCTTGGGACAGGGTGGACTGAAGCTTTCTTT,15,TRBV2,NA,TRBJ1-1,TRBD1
CASSQDSGTAYNEQFF,TGTGCCAGCAGCCAAGATTCTGGGACAGCCTACAATGAGCAGTTCTTC,16,TRBV4-2,once,TRBJ2-1,TRBD1
CAVSGTVKLDEQYF,TGTGCCGTATCCGGGACAGTGAAGTTGGACGAGCAGTACTTC,14,TRBV7-8,once,TRBJ2-7,TRBD1
CASSLEQFFFF,TGTGCCAGCAGCTTGGAACAGTTTTTCTTCTTT,11,TRBV5-5,NA,TRBJ1-1,NA
CASSVRAAGGTTGQYF,TGTGCCAGCAGTGTCCGGGCCGCAGGGGGTACCACGGGGCAGTACTTC,16,TRBV2,NA,TRBJ2-7,TRBD1
CASSESISYYGYTF,TGTGCCAGCAGTGAATCGATATCGTACTATGGCTACACCTTC,14,TRBV6-1,NA,TRBJ1-2,NA
CASSFGDTQYF,TGTGCCAGCAGTTTCGGAGATACGCAGTATTTT,11,TRBV27,NA,TRBJ2-3,NA
CASSLSGLAYESYNEQFF,TGCGCCAGCAGCCTTTCGGGACTAGCGTACGAATCCTACAATGAGCAGTTCTTC,18,TRBV5-1,NA,TRBJ2-1,TRBD2
CASSPLWGEVDNEQFF,TGTGCCAGCAGCCCCCTATGGGGGGAGGTCGACAATGAGCAGTTCTTC,16,TRBV28,NA,TRBJ2-1,NA
CASSLGSGQSTEAFF,TGCGCCAGCAGCTTGGGGTCAGGGCAGTCCACTGAAGCTTTCTTT,15,TRBV5-1,NA,TRBJ1-1,NA
CACAGANVLTF,TGTGCCTGCGCGGGGGCCAACGTCCTGACTTTC,11,TRBV30,NA,TRBJ2-6,NA